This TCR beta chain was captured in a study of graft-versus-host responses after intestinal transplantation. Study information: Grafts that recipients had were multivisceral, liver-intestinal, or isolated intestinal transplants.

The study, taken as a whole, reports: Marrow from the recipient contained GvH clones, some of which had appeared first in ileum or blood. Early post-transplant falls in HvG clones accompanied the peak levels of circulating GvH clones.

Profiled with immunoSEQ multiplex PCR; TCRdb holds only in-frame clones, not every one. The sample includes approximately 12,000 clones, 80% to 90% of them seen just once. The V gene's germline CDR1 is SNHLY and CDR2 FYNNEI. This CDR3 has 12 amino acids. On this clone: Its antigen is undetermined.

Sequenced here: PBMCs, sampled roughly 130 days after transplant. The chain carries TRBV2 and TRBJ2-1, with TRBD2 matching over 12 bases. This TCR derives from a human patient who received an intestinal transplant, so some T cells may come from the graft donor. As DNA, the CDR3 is TGTAGAGGACTAGCGGGATACAATGAGCAGTTCTTC. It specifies CRGLAGYNEQFF.